The entry below gives a single T cell receptor beta chain sequence along with its context. Its antigen remains unidentified. The data belong to a study of cytomegalovirus exposure and HLA in healthy donors. Trimming left V 4 bases short and J 5 bases short, with 11 bases between. CDR1 and CDR2 from the germline V gene are GTSNPN and SVGIG (reference sequence). CDR3 length: 13 amino acids. Every donor was a healthy person donating bone marrow. At the time of sampling, donors were nominally healthy, though unrecorded immune exposures were likely. PCR employed 60 Vbeta and 13 Jbeta primers. Measured with immunoSEQ multiplex PCR; TCRdb has only the in-frame clones, and not every one. The sample's table shows 100,000 to 150,000 clones. Study-wide results and limits: The classifier reportedly diagnosed cytomegalovirus status with high specificity and sensitivity. Some TCR beta chains (164 of them) were listed as cytomegalovirus-associated.

What was sequenced was PBMCs. The chain combines TRBV30 with TRBJ2-2; D is unclear. The clonotype comes from a man younger than 30 in good health and CMV-seronegative. CDR3 in amino acids: CAWNKQSTGELFF. CDR3 in DNA: TGTGCCTGGAATAAACAGTCAACCGGGGAGCTGTTTTTT.